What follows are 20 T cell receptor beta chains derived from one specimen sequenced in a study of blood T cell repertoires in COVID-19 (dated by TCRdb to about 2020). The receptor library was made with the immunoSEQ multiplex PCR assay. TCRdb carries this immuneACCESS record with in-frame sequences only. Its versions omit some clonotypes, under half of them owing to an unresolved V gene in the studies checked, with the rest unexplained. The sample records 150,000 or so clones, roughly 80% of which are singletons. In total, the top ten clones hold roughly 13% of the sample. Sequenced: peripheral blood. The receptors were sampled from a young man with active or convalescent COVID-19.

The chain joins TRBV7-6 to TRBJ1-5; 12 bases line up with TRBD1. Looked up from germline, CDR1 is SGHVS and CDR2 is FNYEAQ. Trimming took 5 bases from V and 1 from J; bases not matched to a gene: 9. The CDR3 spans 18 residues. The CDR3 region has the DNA TGTGCCAGCAGCCCCCACGGGACAGGGGGCTTCAGCAATCAGCCCCAGCATTTT. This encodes CASSPHGTGGFSNQPQHF.

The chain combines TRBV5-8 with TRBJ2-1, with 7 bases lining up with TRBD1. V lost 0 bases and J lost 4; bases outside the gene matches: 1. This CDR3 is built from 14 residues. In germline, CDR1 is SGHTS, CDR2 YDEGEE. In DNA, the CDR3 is TGTGCCAGCAGCTTGGGACAGGGTTACAATGAGCAGTTCTTC. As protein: CASSLGQGYNEQFF. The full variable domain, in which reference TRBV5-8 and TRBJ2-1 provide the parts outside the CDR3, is EAGVTQSPTHLIKTRGQQATLRCSPISGHTSVYWYQQALGLGLQFLLWYDEGEERNRGNFPPRFSGRQFPNYSSELNVNALELEDSALYLCASSLGQGYNEQFFGPGTRLTVL.

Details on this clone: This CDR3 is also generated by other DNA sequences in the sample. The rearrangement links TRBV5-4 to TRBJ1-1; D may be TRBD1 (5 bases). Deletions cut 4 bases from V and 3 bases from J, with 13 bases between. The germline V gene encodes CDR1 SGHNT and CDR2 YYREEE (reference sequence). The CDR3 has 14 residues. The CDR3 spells CASSRQGLDTEAFF. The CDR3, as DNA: TGTGCCAGCAGCAGGCAGGGCCTGGACACTGAAGCTTTCTTT.

DNA of the CDR3: TGTGCCAGCAGCTGGACTAGCGGGGGGGAGACCCAGTACTTC. Translating gives CASSWTSGGETQYF. This chain links TRBV5-6 with TRBJ2-5, with 14 positions matching TRBD2. Germline CDR1 reads SGHDT; CDR2 reads YYEEEE. The CDR3 runs 14 residues. Germline trimming cut 3 bases from V and 5 bases from J; bases unmatched to any gene: 0.

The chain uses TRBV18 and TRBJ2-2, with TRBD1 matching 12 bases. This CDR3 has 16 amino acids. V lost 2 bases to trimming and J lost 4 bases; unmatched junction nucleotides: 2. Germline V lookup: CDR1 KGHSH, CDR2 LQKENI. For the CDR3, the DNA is TGTGCCAGCTCACCAGGGACAGGGGGCCGCACCGGGGAGCTGTTTTTT. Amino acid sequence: CASSPGTGGRTGELFF. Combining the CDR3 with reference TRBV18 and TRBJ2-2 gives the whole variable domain NAGVMQNPRHLVRRRGQEARLRCSPMKGHSHVYWYRQLPEEGLKFMVYLQKENIIDESGMPKERFSAEFPKEGPSILRIQQVVRGDSAAYFCASSPGTGGRTGELFFGEGSRLTVL.

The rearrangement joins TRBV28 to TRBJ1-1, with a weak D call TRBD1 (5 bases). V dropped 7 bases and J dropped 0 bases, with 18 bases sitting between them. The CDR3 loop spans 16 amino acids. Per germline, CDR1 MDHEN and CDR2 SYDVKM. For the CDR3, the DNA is TGTGCCAGCATAGCCGCGGGGGTGGCCATGAACACTGAAGCTTTCTTT. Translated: CASIAAGVAMNTEAFF.

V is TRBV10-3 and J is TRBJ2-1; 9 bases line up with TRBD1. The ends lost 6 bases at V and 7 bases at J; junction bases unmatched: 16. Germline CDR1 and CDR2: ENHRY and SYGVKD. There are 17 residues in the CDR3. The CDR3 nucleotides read TGTGCCATCAGCGCAGGACAGGGGAGGGAGTACAGGAATGAGCAGTTCTTC. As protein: CAISAGQGREYRNEQFF.

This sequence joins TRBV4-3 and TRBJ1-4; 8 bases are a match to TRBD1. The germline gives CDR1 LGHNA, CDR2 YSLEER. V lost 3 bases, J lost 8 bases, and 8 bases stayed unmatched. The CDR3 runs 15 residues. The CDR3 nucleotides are TGCGCCAGCAGCCAGAACGGACAGGGACACGAAAAACTGTTTTTT. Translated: CASSQNGQGHEKLFF.

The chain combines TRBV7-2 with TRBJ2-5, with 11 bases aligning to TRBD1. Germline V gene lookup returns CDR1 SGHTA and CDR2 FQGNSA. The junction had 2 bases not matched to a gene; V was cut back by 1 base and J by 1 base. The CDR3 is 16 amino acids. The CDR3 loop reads CASSLGDRGGQETQYF. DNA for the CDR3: TGTGCCAGCAGCTTAGGGGACAGGGGGGGCCAAGAGACCCAGTACTTC.

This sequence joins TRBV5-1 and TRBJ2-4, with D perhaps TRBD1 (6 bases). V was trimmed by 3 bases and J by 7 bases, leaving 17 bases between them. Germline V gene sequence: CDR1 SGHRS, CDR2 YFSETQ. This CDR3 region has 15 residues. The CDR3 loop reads CASSSLWAGQNIQYF. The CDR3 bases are TGCGCCAGCAGCTCATTGTGGGCAGGACAGAACATTCAGTACTTC.

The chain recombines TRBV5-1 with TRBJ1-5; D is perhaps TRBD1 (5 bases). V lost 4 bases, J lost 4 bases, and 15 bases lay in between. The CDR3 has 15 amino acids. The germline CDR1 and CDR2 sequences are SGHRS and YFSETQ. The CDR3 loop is CASSPGGVPNQPQHF. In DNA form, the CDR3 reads TGCGCCAGCAGCCCGGGAGGGGTTCCAAATCAGCCCCAGCATTTT.

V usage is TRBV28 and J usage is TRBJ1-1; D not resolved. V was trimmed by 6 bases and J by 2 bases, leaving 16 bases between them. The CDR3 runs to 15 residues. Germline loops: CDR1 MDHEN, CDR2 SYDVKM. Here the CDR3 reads CASSPRSAGNTEAFF. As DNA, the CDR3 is TGTGCCAGCAGCCCCCGGTCGGCGGGTAACACTGAAGCTTTCTTT.

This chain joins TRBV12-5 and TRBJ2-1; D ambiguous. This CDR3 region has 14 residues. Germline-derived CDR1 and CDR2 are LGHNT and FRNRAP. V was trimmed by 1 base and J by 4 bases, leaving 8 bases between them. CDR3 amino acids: CASGLAGEYNEQFF. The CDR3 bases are TGTGCTAGTGGTTTGGCCGGAGAATACAATGAGCAGTTCTTC.

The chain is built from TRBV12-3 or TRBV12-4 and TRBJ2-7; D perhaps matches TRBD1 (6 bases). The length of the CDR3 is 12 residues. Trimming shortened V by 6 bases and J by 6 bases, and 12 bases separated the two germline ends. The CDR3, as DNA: TGTGCCAGCAGCCGAACAGGGTTCGAGCAGTACTTC. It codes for CASSRTGFEQYF.

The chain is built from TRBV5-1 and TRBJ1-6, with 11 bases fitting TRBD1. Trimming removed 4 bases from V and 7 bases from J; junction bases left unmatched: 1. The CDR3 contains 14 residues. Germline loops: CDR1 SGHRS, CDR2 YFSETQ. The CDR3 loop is CASSRDRGNSPLHF. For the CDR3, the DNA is TGCGCCAGCAGCAGGGACAGGGGGAATTCACCCCTCCACTTT.

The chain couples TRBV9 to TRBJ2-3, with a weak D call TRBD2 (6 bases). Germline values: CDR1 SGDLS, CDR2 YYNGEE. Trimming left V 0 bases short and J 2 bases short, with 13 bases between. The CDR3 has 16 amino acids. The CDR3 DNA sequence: TGTGCCAGCAGCGTAGCGGAGGGGTGGGTCACAGATACGCAGTATTTT. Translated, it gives CASSVAEGWVTDTQYF.

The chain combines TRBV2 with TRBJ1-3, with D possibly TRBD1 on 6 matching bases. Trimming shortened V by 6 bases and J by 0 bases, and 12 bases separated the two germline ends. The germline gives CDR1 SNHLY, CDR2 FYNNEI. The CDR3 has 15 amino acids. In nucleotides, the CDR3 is TGTGCCAGCAGCCGACAGGACATCTCTGGAAACACCATATATTTT. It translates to CASSRQDISGNTIYF.

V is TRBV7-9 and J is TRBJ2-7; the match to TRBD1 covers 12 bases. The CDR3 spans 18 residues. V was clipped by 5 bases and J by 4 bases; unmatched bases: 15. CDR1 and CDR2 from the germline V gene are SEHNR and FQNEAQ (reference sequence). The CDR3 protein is CASSQGTGGAKVGYEQYF. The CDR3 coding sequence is TGTGCCAGCAGCCAAGGGACAGGGGGCGCGAAAGTTGGGTACGAGCAGTACTTC.

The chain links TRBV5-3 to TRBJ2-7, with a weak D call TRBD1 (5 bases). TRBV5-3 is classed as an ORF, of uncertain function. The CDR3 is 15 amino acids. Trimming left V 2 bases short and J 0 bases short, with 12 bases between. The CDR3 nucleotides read TGTGCCAGAAGCTTTAACAGGAAAAGCTCCTACGAGCAGTACTTC. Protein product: CARSFNRKSSYEQYF.

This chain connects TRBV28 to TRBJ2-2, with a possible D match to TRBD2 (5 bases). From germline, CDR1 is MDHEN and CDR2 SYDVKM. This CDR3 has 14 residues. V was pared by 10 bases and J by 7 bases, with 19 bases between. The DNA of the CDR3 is TGTGCCACCCAGGAGGACGGGGTGAGCGGGGAGCTGTTTTTT. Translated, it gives CATQEDGVSGELFF.